Presented here are 28 T cell receptor beta chains from one specimen sequenced in a study of blood T cell repertoires in COVID-19. Sequencing was performed with immunoSEQ multiplex PCR; in TCRdb, only in-frame clones are kept and a portion is missing. The data contain 120,000 to 150,000 clones, 85% of them seen just once; the ten biggest clones take up roughly 2.5%. Input material: peripheral blood. The receptors stem from a human donor with acute or convalescent COVID-19. The donor label of this sample is uncertain.

The V and J genes are TRBV5-8 and TRBJ1-5, with D unclear. With 0 bases removed from V and 5 bases from J, the gap between germline ends came to 12 bases. This CDR3 has 15 amino acids. Germline CDR1 and CDR2: SGHTS and YDEGEE. CDR3 protein: CASSLDGRSDQPQHF. In DNA form, the CDR3 reads TGTGCCAGCAGCTTGGACGGCAGGTCGGATCAGCCCCAGCATTTT.

This clone was detected only once. CDR3 region: CASSPAGSNNSPLHF. The CDR3 nucleotides are TGTGCCAGCAGCCCGGCAGGGTCTAATAATTCACCCCTCCACTTT. The J gene is TRBJ1-6, the V gene TRBV3-1 (or the pseudogene TRBV3-2); possibly TRBD1 for D (5 bases). V lost 4 bases to trimming and J lost 5 bases, with 12 bases between them. The CDR3 covers 15 residues. Germline V CDR1 and CDR2: LGHDT, YNNKEL (reference sequence).

The V call is TRBV10-1, the J call TRBJ1-6; 7 nucleotides line up with TRBD1. V lost 8 bases, J lost 2 bases, and 9 bases stayed unmatched. Germline CDR1 and CDR2: WNHNN and SYGVQD (reference sequence). This CDR3 has 16 amino acids. The chain's CDR3 is CASLRQGEPYNSPLHF. The CDR3, as DNA: TGCGCCAGCCTTAGGCAGGGGGAGCCCTATAATTCACCCCTCCACTTT.

As for this clone: Relative to the germline gene, one junction end is altered; a read error may explain this. The CDR3 bases are TGTGCCAGCGGTGAGGGGGACAAAGGTGGAGGCTACACCTTC. Translation: CASGEGDKGGGYTF. V usage is TRBV6-1 and J usage is TRBJ1-2; tentatively, D is TRBD1 (6 bases). This CDR3 has 14 residues. Germline lookup yields CDR1 MNHNS and CDR2 SASEGT.

V and J are TRBV18 and TRBJ2-7; weak D call: TRBD1 (5 bases). The germline V gene encodes CDR1 KGHSH and CDR2 LQKENI. V shed 5 bases and J shed 3 bases, with 23 bases lying between them. The CDR3 runs 17 residues. This CDR3 reads CASSGQSQRTTLYEQYV. The CDR3 DNA sequence: TGTGCCAGCTCAGGACAATCTCAGAGGACCACCCTCTACGAGCAGTACGTC.

V is TRBV30 and J is TRBJ1-6, with D perhaps TRBD1 (6 bases). CDR1 and CDR2 (germline): GTSNPN, SVGIG (reference sequence). The CDR3 length is 14 residues. V lost 2 bases, J lost 7 bases, and 12 bases lay in between. CDR3 DNA sequence: TGTGCCTGGAGTCCGGGACACACGAATTCACCCCTCCACTTT. It translates to CAWSPGHTNSPLHF.

The chain has TRBV5-8 and TRBJ1-4; the match to TRBD1 covers 7 bases. CDR1 and CDR2 (germline): SGHTS, YDEGEE. V lost 1 base and J lost 17; bases outside the gene matches: 11. The CDR3 loop spans 13 amino acids. The CDR3 loop is CASSLIRRGDSFF. DNA of the CDR3: TGTGCCAGCAGCTTGATTCGGCGCGGGGACAGCTTTTTT.

The V gene is TRBV18, the J gene TRBJ2-2; 7 nucleotides match TRBD1. Losses at the gene ends were 1 base for V and 5 bases for J; bases not matched to a gene: 1. The CDR3 consists of 14 residues. Germline V gene sequence: CDR1 KGHSH, CDR2 LQKENI. CDR3 in amino acids: CASSPQGATGELFF. In DNA, the CDR3 is TGTGCCAGCTCACCACAGGGGGCTACCGGGGAGCTGTTTTTT.

The chain recombines TRBV5-1 with TRBJ1-1; 7 bases align to TRBD1. J lost 1 base, V lost 0 bases, and 9 bases had no gene match. The CDR3 extends over 17 amino acids. Germline CDR1 reads SGHRS; CDR2 reads YFSETQ. This CDR3 is CASSLAQQGHGNTEAFF. The CDR3 DNA follows: TGCGCCAGCAGCTTGGCCCAACAGGGGCATGGGAACACTGAAGCTTTCTTT.

CDR3 DNA: TGTGCCAGCAGACAGACAGGGGGCTACACCGGGGAGCTGTTTTTT. Translation: CASRQTGGYTGELFF. The chain links TRBV7-8 to TRBJ2-2; the match to TRBD1 covers 10 bases. Looked up from germline, CDR1 is SGHVS and CDR2 is FQNEAQ. The J segment lost 3 bases and the V segment lost 6 bases, leaving 4 bases of the junction unmatched. The CDR3 is 15 residues long.

The CDR3 region has the DNA TGTGCCAGCAGCGTCGGACAGGGGAACTATGGCTACACCTTC. Its protein is CASSVGQGNYGYTF. The chain recombines TRBV9 with TRBJ1-2, with TRBD1 identical over 9 bases. The J segment lost 2 bases and the V segment lost 2 bases, leaving 1 base of the junction unmatched. CDR1 is SGDLS and CDR2 is YYNGEE in the germline V gene. The CDR3 consists of 14 residues.

The CDR3 protein is CASSQGSGRYNEQYV. CDR3 nucleotide sequence: TGTGCCAGCAGCCAAGGCTCGGGTAGGTACAACGAGCAGTACGTC. The chain uses TRBV3-1 (or the pseudogene TRBV3-2) and TRBJ2-7, with D uncertain. Trimming pared 1 base from V and 5 bases from J, leaving 15 bases between. CDR3 length: 15 residues. The germline V gene encodes CDR1 LGHDT and CDR2 YNNKEL (reference sequence).

The CDR3 DNA reads TGCGCCAGCACGACTGACTCTGGAAACACCATATATTTT. It is translated as CASTTDSGNTIYF. J is TRBJ1-3 and V is TRBV5-1; D gene uncertain. The V gene's germline CDR1 is SGHRS and CDR2 YFSETQ. CDR3 length equals 13 residues. V was pared by 6 bases and J by 0 bases, with 7 bases between.

This clone was observed once. The rearrangement uses TRBV14 and TRBJ1-4; 7 bases match TRBD1. Germline-derived CDR1 and CDR2 are SGHDN and FVKESK. With 8 bases clipped from V and 0 bases from J, the junction kept 6 bases outside the gene matches. CDR3 length equals 15 residues. The CDR3 region is CASSRGLTTNEKLFF. CDR3 in DNA: TGTGCCAGCTCGAGGGGGCTTACAACTAATGAAAAACTGTTTTTT.

The chain links TRBV11-2 to TRBJ2-2; possible D gene TRBD2, 6 bases. The CDR3 extends over 16 amino acids. V lost 5 bases and J lost 5, with 18 bases in between. Looked up from germline, CDR1 is SGHAT and CDR2 is FQNNGV. The CDR3 region has the DNA TGTGCCAGCAGCCCCGTGACTAGTAGTGCGACCGGGGAGCTGTTTTTT. Translation: CASSPVTSSATGELFF.

The chain uses TRBV10-3 and TRBJ1-1; D is ambiguous. This CDR3 region has 13 residues. With 3 bases removed from V and 3 bases from J, the gap between germline ends came to 8 bases. Germline CDR1 and CDR2: ENHRY and SYGVKD. Here the CDR3 reads CAISDPRDTEAFF. CDR3 DNA sequence: TGTGCCATCAGTGACCCTCGCGACACTGAAGCTTTCTTT.

The chain is built from TRBV5-1 and TRBJ2-1; 8 nucleotides match TRBD2. CDR1 and CDR2 from the germline V gene are SGHRS and YFSETQ. V was clipped by 0 bases and J by 6 bases; unmatched bases: 11. The CDR3 has 17 residues. In DNA, the CDR3 is TGCGCCAGCAGCTTGGCCGGGCGGGCGGGAGGCAGCAATGAGCAGTTCTTC. This sequence encodes CASSLAGRAGGSNEQFF.

This clone has at least ten counts. The chain links TRBV7-2 to TRBJ2-3; 7 bases fit TRBD2. V trimming: 5 bases; J trimming: 7 bases; junction bases outside the gene matches: 6. The CDR3 sequence is 13 residues long. Germline V lookup: CDR1 SGHTA, CDR2 FQGNSA. CDR3 sequence (DNA): TGTGCCAGCAGCCAATGGAGCGGGAATACGCAGTATTTT. Residues: CASSQWSGNTQYF.

The chain is built from TRBV13 and TRBJ2-7, with D maybe TRBD2 (6 bases). Trimming removed 4 bases at V and 6 bases at J, with 13 bases between. Germline V lookup: CDR1 PRHDT, CDR2 FYEKMQ (reference sequence). The CDR3 loop spans 13 amino acids. The CDR3 loop reads CASSSFRGSEQYV. CDR3 coding DNA: TGTGCCAGCAGCTCGTTCCGGGGGAGCGAGCAGTACGTC.

The genes are TRBV5-5 and TRBJ2-7; a weak D match, TRBD2 (6 bases). Trimming stripped 6 bases from V and 6 bases from J, with 13 bases between. There are 12 residues in the CDR3. CDR1 and CDR2 from the germline V gene are SGHKS and YYEKEE (reference sequence). CDR3 in amino acids: CASKEGTGEQYF. The DNA for the CDR3 is TGTGCCAGCAAGGAGGGTACGGGCGAGCAGTACTTC.

The chain recombines TRBV5-1 with TRBJ2-5; weak D call: TRBD1 (7 bases). CDR1 and CDR2 (germline): SGHRS, YFSETQ. The CDR3 extends over 15 amino acids. The V end lost 0 bases, the J end lost 1 base, and 10 bases lay between the germline ends. The CDR3 DNA is TGCGCCAGCAGCTTGGTGGAGGGGGCCCAAGAGACCCAGTACTTC. This gives the protein CASSLVEGAQETQYF.

This rearrangement joins TRBV12-5 to TRBJ1-1; 10 nucleotides match TRBD1. The CDR3 loop spans 15 amino acids. Trimming removed 0 bases from V and 5 bases from J; junction bases left unmatched: 3. Germline lookup yields CDR1 LGHNT and CDR2 FRNRAP. The CDR3 sequence is CASGLVQGQGTEAFF. The CDR3 DNA reads as TGTGCTAGTGGTTTGGTACAGGGACAGGGGACTGAAGCTTTCTTT.

The chain is built from TRBV27 and TRBJ2-1; 7 bases fit TRBD2. J was trimmed by 4 bases and V by 8 bases; bases with no gene match: 8. CDR1 is MNHEY, CDR2 SMNVEV, per germline (reference sequence). The CDR3 sequence is 14 residues long. As DNA, the CDR3 is TGTGCCAGCGGATCGGGGCGGGAGTACAATGAGCAGTTCTTC. It specifies CASGSGREYNEQFF.

The V and J genes are TRBV19 and TRBJ2-1, with D unresolved. This CDR3 comprises 15 residues. Germline V gene lookup returns CDR1 LNHDA and CDR2 SQIVND (reference sequence). Trimming took off 2 bases at V and 4 bases at J, with 12 bases between the two ends. The chain's CDR3 is CASSIILERYNEQFF. Here the CDR3 DNA reads TGTGCCAGTAGTATAATTCTGGAGCGTTACAATGAGCAGTTCTTC.

This clone was counted a few times. CDR3 nucleotide sequence: TGTGCCAGCAGCGTAGAAAGAGGTTTTTATGGCTACACCTTC. The encoded protein is CASSVERGFYGYTF. The V and J genes are TRBV9 and TRBJ1-2, with unresolved D. The CDR3 spans 14 residues. CDR1 and CDR2 from the germline V gene are SGDLS and YYNGEE. V lost 0 bases and J lost 5, with 11 bases in between.

V is TRBV5-5 and J is TRBJ2-7; TRBD1 might be the D (6 bases). This CDR3 has 14 amino acids. Germline V gene data show CDR1 as SGHKS and CDR2 as YYEKEE (reference sequence). The V and J ends lost 1 base and 4 bases respectively, with 12 bases between them. The CDR3 sequence is CASSLPQGRYEQYF. CDR3 DNA: TGTGCCAGCAGCTTGCCACAGGGAAGGTACGAGCAGTACTTC.

The chain employs TRBV24-1 and TRBJ2-1; 8 positions match TRBD2. The CDR3 is 16 amino acids. Germline CDR1 and CDR2: KGHDR and SFDVKD. V lost 4 bases and J lost 4; bases outside the gene matches: 8. The CDR3 protein is CATSDPKRGRYNEQFF. The CDR3 DNA reads as TGTGCCACCAGTGACCCCAAGCGGGGGCGGTACAATGAGCAGTTCTTC.

This clone was found once. The chain has TRBV6-5 and TRBJ1-1; D is undetermined. Germline CDR1 MNHEY, CDR2 SVGAGI. Trimming took 6 bases from V and 8 from J, leaving 10 bases between them. The CDR3 has 11 amino acids. CDR3 DNA sequence: TGTGCCAGCAGCGCACGTCGGGAAGCTTTCTTT. Protein product: CASSARREAFF.